Here is one T cell receptor (beta chain) with its context. Its antigen is still unknown. The entry originates in a study of vaccination effects on CD4 cells after COVID-19. As for the study in general: Post-vaccine specimens were collected at a median of 72 days following the second dose.

CDR3 size: 14 residues. The germline V gene encodes CDR1 MNHNS and CDR2 SASEGT. Trimming shortened V by 1 base and J by 5 bases, and 11 bases separated the two germline ends. Antigen-specific CD4+ T cells were expanded with viral peptide pools in the ViraFEST assay before sequencing. The culture ran for about 11 days, and then CD4+ T cells were isolated. Participants received two doses of either the BNT162b2 or mRNA-1273 vaccine. Only in-frame clones appear in the TCRdb table, and some are missing; sequencing was by immunoSEQ multiplex PCR. The profile shows 20,000 to 25,000 clones, 69% of them singletons.

The origin of this receptor is a human donor who received a COVID-19 vaccine. Material: CD4+ T cells from PBMCs cultured with SARS-CoV-2 spike peptides, obtained after COVID-19 vaccination. V is TRBV6-1 and J is TRBJ2-5, with a weak D call TRBD1 (5 bases). The CDR3 sequence is CASSEDRYLETQYF. CDR3 DNA: TGTGCCAGCAGTGAAGACAGGTACCTCGAGACCCAGTACTTC.